The next 10 T cell receptor beta chains were all read from a single sample in a study of beta chain features in type 1 diabetes. Isolated RNA was reverse transcribed in full, so expressed TCRB transcripts were sequenced. The data were produced by immunoSEQ multiplex PCR, yet TCRdb's version contains in-frame clones alone and is incomplete. The data hold fewer than 650,000 clones, with around 15% observed a single time. Sequencing input: naive CD4+ T cells from blood. The source of these receptors is a young man in good health.

This clone was counted a few times. The CDR3 spells CASSPGQRNSPLHF. CDR3 bases: TGTGCCAGCAGCCCGGGACAGAGAAATTCACCCCTCCACTTT. This chain connects TRBV14 to TRBJ1-6; 7 bases agree with TRBD1. The CDR3 is 14 residues long. Germline V lookup: CDR1 SGHDN, CDR2 FVKESK. With V trimmed by 4 bases and J by 7 bases, 4 bases remained unmatched.

This chain connects TRBV19 to TRBJ2-1, with no clear D. CDR3 size: 14 residues. Germline assignment: CDR1 LNHDA and CDR2 SQIVND (reference sequence). V dropped 8 bases and J dropped 0 bases, with 11 bases sitting between them. The CDR3 sequence: CASLGTSSYNEQFF. The DNA of the CDR3 is TGTGCCAGTCTCGGCACGAGCTCCTACAATGAGCAGTTCTTC. Combining the CDR3 with reference TRBV19 and TRBJ2-1 gives the whole variable domain DGGITQSPKYLFRKEGQNVTLSCEQNLNHDAMYWYRQDPGQGLRLIYYSQIVNDFQKGDIAEGYSVSREKKESFPLTVTSAQKNPTAFYLCASLGTSSYNEQFFGPGTRLTVL.

This clone occurred a few times. The V call is TRBV5-1, the J call TRBJ2-2; TRBD1 matches at 7 bases. The ends lost 6 bases at V and 1 base at J; junction bases unmatched: 12. Germline-derived CDR1 and CDR2 are SGHRS and YFSETQ. This CDR3 contains 17 residues. The CDR3 region has the DNA TGCGCCAGCACAACCTCCCGACAGGGTGGGAACACCGGGGAGCTGTTTTTT. It yields the protein CASTTSRQGGNTGELFF.

This chain links TRBV7-3 with TRBJ2-6; D call uncertain. Trimming took 5 bases from V and 9 from J, leaving 5 bases between them. The CDR3 is made up of 11 amino acids. CDR1 SGHTA and CDR2 FQGTGA come from the germline V gene. CDR3 nucleotide sequence: TGTGCCAGCAGCCCCCTCAACGTCCTGACTTTC. This codes for CASSPLNVLTF.

The chain is built from TRBV30 and TRBJ1-2; D might be TRBD1 (5 bases). Germline-derived CDR1 and CDR2 are GTSNPN and SVGIG (reference sequence). V shed 1 base and J shed 4 bases, with 13 bases lying between them. This CDR3 has 14 residues. CDR3 nucleotide sequence: TGTGCCTGGAGTGAAGGCAGGGAGCCCTATGGCTACACCTTC. Translated: CAWSEGREPYGYTF.

The V and J genes are TRBV5-1 and TRBJ1-2, with unresolved D. V was trimmed by 7 bases and J by 4 bases, leaving 20 bases between them. The CDR3 loop spans 15 amino acids. Germline values: CDR1 SGHRS, CDR2 YFSETQ. CDR3 sequence reads: CASGIGGPEAYGYTF. CDR3 DNA sequence: TGCGCCAGCGGTATAGGTGGCCCAGAAGCCTATGGCTACACCTTC.

The V and J genes are TRBV28 and TRBJ1-1; 7 bases fit TRBD1. CDR3 length equals 14 residues. Germline V gene lookup returns CDR1 MDHEN and CDR2 SYDVKM. V was pared by 5 bases and J by 4 bases, with 7 bases of the junction left unmatched. The CDR3 region is CASSRQGGSTEAFF. CDR3 sequence (DNA): TGTGCCAGCAGTCGACAGGGAGGGAGCACTGAAGCTTTCTTT.

This clone was detected ten times or more. The chain carries TRBV4-3 and TRBJ2-1; TRBD2 is a possible D gene (5 bases). CDR1 and CDR2 from the germline V gene are LGHNA and YSLEER. The CDR3 loop spans 12 amino acids. Between the trimmed V and J ends, which lost 5 bases and 10 bases, there was a span of 12 bases. The CDR3 reads CASSARGGEQFF. The CDR3 DNA is TGCGCCAGCAGCGCTAGAGGCGGGGAGCAGTTCTTC.

The table lists this clone with a few counts. This sequence joins TRBV9 and TRBJ2-1; TRBD2 agrees at 13 bases. The germline V gene encodes CDR1 SGDLS and CDR2 YYNGEE. Unmatched junction bases numbered 6, after V lost 4 bases and J lost 8 bases. The CDR3 has 15 residues. CDR3 nucleotides: TGTGCCAGCAGCTCGGGACTAGCGGGGTTCTATGAGCAGTTCTTC. Residues: CASSSGLAGFYEQFF.

Only a few counts were recorded for this clone. The chain carries TRBV5-1 and TRBJ2-3; unclear D gene. Deletions cut 7 bases from V and 2 bases from J, with 14 bases between. The CDR3 is made up of 14 amino acids. CDR1 and CDR2 from the germline V gene are SGHRS and YFSETQ. The CDR3 bases are TGCGCCAGCGCCGGCGGCGCTCTCACAGATACGCAGTATTTT. Its translation is CASAGGALTDTQYF.